This is a list of T cell receptor beta chains from one sample in a study of shared clonotypes between healthy human individuals. Repertoires were generated with immunoSEQ multiplex PCR, while TCRdb's copy carries only in-frame clones and drops some. The sample has a few million clones, approximately 96% seen once. Sequenced material: naive CD4+ T cells sorted from blood. These receptors came from a man younger than 30 in good health. Each CDR3 is given with its conserved first and last residue. D genes are given only for firm matches. The size field is filled for only some rows; it gives once, few, many or a size class.

V gene,D gene,clone size,J gene,CDR3 protein,CDR3 DNA
TRBV5-4,NA,NA,TRBJ1-1,CASSLDRNTEAFF,TGTGCCAGCAGCTTGGACCGGAACACTGAAGCTTTCTTT
TRBV7-9,TRBD1,NA,TRBJ1-4,CASSHGTGLSNEKLFF,TGTGCCAGCAGCCATGGGACAGGCCTTTCTAATGAAAAACTGTTTTTT
TRBV5-1,NA,NA,TRBJ1-5,CASSLGGGDQPQHF,TGCGCCAGCAGCTTGGGAGGCGGGGATCAGCCCCAGCATTTT
TRBV4-2,TRBD1,NA,TRBJ2-7,CASSQARDREYYEQYF,TGTGCCAGCAGCCAAGCCCGGGACAGGGAGTACTACGAGCAGTACTTC
TRBV5-1,NA,once,TRBJ2-1,CASSLETLGLEQFF,TGCGCCAGCAGCTTGGAGACCCTGGGCCTTGAGCAGTTCTTC
TRBV7-3,TRBD1,NA,TRBJ2-7,CASSFGQGGEQYF,TGTGCCAGCAGCTTCGGACAGGGCGGGGAGCAGTACTTC
TRBV28,NA,NA,TRBJ1-6,CASSPRPGRNNSPLHF,TGTGCCAGCAGCCCCCGGCCAGGGAGGAATAATTCACCCCTCCACTTT
TRBV9,NA,NA,TRBJ1-6,CASSVVQENSPLHF,TGTGCCAGCAGCGTAGTACAAGAGAATTCACCCCTCCACTTT
TRBV6-5,NA,NA,TRBJ1-1,CASSYAAANTEAFF,TGTGCCAGCAGTTACGCGGCAGCAAACACTGAAGCTTTCTTT
TRBV4-1,NA,NA,TRBJ1-4,CASSQAKVILNEKLFF,TGCGCCAGCAGCCAAGCAAAGGTGATCCTTAATGAAAAACTGTTTTTT
TRBV6-1,TRBD1,NA,TRBJ2-2,CASSTGTGAGELFF,TGTGCCAGCTCTACCGGGACAGGGGCCGGGGAGCTGTTTTTT
TRBV19,NA,NA,TRBJ1-1,CASSIGPLNTEAFF,TGTGCCAGTAGTATAGGTCCGCTGAACACTGAAGCTTTCTTT
TRBV7-9,TRBD1,NA,TRBJ2-2,CASSLRGSGQGLSTGELFF,TGTGCCAGCAGCTTAAGGGGATCGGGACAGGGTTTATCCACCGGGGAGCTGTTTTTT
TRBV18,NA,NA,TRBJ2-2,CASSPLSIGSGELFF,TGTGCCAGCTCACCACTATCCATAGGGTCCGGGGAGCTGTTTTTT
TRBV30,NA,NA,TRBJ2-6,CAVLSGANVLTF,TGTGCCGTCCTCTCTGGGGCCAACGTCCTGACTTTC
TRBV7-2,NA,NA,TRBJ1-1,CASSLGGVNTEAFF,TGTGCCAGCAGCTTAGGAGGGGTAAACACTGAAGCTTTCTTT